This T cell receptor beta chain originates from a study of OX40 agonist ivuxolimab in advanced cancers. CDR3 size: 14 residues. The V gene's germline CDR1 is MDHEN and CDR2 SYDVKM. V lost 1 base and J lost 6; bases outside the gene matches: 2. Sequencing was performed with immunoSEQ multiplex PCR; in TCRdb, only in-frame clones are kept and a portion is missing. The table lists 9,000 to 13,000 clones, approximately 79% of them singletons. The genes are TRBV28 and TRBJ2-1; TRBD1 aligns across 8 bases. The receptor's source is an adult with an advanced solid tumor such as melanoma, head and neck, liver or kidney cancer. This specimen was CD4+ or CD8+ T cells sorted from blood, taken in a trial of the OX40 agonist ivuxolimab. The CDR3 region has the DNA TGTGCCAGCAGTTTATTGCAGGGGGCCAATGAGCAGTTCTTC. Protein sequence: CASSLLQGANEQFF.